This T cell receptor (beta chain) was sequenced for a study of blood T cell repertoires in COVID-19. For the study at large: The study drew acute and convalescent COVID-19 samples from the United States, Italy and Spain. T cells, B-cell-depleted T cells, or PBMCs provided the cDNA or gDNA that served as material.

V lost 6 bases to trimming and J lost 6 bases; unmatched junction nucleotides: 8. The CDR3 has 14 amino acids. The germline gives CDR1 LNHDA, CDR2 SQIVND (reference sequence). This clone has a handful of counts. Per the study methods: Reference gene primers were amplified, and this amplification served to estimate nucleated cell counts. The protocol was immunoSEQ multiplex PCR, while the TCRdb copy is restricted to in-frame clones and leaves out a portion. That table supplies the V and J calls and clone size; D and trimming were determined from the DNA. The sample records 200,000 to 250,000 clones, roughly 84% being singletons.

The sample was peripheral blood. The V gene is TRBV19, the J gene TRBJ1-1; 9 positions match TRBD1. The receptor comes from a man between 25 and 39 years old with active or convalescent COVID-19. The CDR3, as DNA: TGTGCCAGTAGGGGGGACAGGGTAGGAGCTGAAGCTTTCTTT. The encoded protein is CASRGDRVGAEAFF.